This TCR beta chain was observed in a study of monozygotic twins with inflammatory bowel disease. CDR1 is SGHVS and CDR2 is FNYEAQ in the germline V gene. The CDR3 sequence is 15 residues long. For each CDR3 protein, TCRdb gives one entry from its re-call of the 5' RACE reads, without DNA. This listing includes approximately 390,000 distinct CDR3 sequences. Whole blood, unsorted for T cells, was the source of total RNA. The rearrangement uses TRBV7-6 and TRBJ2-1; no DNA is available, so the TRBD2 call from TCRdb remains unchecked. This receptor was taken from a human donor with ulcerative colitis or Crohn's disease, or a healthy co-twin of an affected twin (not recorded which). Source material: blood. The CDR3 protein is CASTVAASGPNEQFF.